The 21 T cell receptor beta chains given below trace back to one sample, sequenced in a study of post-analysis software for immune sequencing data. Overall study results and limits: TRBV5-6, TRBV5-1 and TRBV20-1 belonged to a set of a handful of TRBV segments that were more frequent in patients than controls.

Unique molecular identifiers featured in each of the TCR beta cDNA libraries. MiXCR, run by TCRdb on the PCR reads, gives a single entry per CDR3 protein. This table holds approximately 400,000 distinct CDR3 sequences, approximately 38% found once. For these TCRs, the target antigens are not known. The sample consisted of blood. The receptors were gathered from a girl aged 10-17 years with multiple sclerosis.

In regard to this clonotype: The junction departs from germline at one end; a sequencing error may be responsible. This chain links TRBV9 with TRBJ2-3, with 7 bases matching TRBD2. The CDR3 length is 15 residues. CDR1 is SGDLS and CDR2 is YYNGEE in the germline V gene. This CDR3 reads CAGSKWGLSTDTQYF. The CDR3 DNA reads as TGTGCCGGCAGCAAGTGGGGACTAAGCACAGATACGCAGTATTTT.

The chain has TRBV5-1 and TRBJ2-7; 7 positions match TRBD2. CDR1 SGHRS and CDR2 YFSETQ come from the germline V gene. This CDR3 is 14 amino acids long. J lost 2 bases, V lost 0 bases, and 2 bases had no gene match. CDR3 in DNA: TGCGCCAGCAGCTTGGGGGACTACCCCTACGAGCAGTACTTC. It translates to CASSLGDYPYEQYF.

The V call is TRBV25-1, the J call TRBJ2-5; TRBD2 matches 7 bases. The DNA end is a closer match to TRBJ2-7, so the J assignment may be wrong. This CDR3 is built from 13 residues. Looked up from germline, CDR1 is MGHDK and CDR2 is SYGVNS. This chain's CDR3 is CASSDLTSSEQYF. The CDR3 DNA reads TGTGCCAGCAGTGACTTGACTAGCAGCGAGCAGTACTTC.

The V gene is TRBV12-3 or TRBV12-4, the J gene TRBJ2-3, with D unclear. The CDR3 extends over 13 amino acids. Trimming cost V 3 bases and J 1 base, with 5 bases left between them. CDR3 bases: TGTGCCAGCAGTTTTGACCGCACAGATACGCAGTATTTT. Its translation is CASSFDRTDTQYF.

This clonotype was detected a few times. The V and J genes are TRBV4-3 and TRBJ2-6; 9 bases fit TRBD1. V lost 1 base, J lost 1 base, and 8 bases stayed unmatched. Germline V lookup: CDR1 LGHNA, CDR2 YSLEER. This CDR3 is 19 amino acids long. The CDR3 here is CASSQVGGQGLSGANVLTF. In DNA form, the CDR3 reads TGCGCCAGCAGCCAAGTTGGGGGACAGGGACTTTCTGGGGCCAACGTCCTGACTTTC.

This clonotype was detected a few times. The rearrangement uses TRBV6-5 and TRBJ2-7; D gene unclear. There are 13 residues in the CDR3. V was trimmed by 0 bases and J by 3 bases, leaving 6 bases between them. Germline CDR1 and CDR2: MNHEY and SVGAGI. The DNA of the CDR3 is TGTGCCAGCAGTTACTCGTGGAACTACGAGCAGTACTTC. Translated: CASSYSWNYEQYF.

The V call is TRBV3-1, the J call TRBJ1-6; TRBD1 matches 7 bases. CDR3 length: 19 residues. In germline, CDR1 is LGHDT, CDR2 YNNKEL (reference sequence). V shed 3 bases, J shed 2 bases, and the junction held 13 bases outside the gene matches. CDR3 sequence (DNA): TGTGCCAGCAGCCATGGGAGCCCAGGGGGTAGTGCCTATAATTCACCCCTCCACTTT. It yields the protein CASSHGSPGGSAYNSPLHF.

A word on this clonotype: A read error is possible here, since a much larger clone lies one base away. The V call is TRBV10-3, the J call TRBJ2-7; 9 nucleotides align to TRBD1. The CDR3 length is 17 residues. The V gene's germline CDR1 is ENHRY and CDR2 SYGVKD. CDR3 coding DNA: TGTGCCATCAGTGCTACTATCCGGGACAGGGCAGCGGACGAGCGGTACTTC. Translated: CAISATIRDRAADERYF.

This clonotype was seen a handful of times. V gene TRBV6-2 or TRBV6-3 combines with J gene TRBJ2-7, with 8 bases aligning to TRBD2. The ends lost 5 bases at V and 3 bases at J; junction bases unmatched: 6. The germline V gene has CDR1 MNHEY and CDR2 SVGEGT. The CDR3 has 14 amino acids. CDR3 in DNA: TGTGCCAGCAGTAAAGTAGCGGGGCTCTACGAGCAGTACTTC. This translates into CASSKVAGLYEQYF.

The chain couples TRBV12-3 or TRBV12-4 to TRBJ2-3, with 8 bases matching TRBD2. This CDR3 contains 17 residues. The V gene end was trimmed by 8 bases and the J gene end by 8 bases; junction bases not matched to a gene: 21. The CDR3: CASGFSLGGLVKVTQYF. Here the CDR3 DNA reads TGTGCCAGCGGCTTTTCCCTTGGGGGACTAGTCAAGGTTACGCAGTATTTT.

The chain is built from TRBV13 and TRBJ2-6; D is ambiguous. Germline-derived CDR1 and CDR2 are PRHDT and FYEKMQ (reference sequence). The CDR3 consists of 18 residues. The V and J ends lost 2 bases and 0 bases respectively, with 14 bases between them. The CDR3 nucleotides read TGTGCCAGCAGCTTAAGTATCTCGGGCGGCTCTGGGGCCAACGTCCTGACTTTC. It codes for CASSLSISGGSGANVLTF.

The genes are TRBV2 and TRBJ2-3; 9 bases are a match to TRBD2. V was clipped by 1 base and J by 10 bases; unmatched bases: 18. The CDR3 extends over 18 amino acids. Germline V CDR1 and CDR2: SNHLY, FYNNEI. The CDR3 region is CASSEDGTGTSSGAAQYF. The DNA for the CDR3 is TGTGCCAGCAGTGAAGATGGGACCGGGACTAGCTCGGGTGCTGCGCAGTATTTT.

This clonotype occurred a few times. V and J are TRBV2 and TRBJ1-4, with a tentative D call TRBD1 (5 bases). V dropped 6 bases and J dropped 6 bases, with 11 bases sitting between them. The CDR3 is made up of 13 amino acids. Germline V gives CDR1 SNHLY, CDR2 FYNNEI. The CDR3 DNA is TGTGCCAGCAGCCGTCTAGGGGATGAAAAACTGTTTTTT. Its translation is CASSRLGDEKLFF.

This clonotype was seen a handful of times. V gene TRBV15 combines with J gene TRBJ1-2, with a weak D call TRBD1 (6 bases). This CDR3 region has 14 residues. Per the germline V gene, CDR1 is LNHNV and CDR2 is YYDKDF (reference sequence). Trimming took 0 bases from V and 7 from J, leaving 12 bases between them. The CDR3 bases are TGTGCCACCAGCAGAGATCGGGGGGCAGGTGGCTACACCTTC. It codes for CATSRDRGAGGYTF. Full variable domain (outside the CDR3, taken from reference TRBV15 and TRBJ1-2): DAMVIQNPRYQVTQFGKPVTLSCSQTLNHNVMYWYQQKSSQAPKLLFHYYDKDFNNEADTPDNFQSRRPNTSFCFLDIRSPGLGDTAMYLCATSRDRGAGGYTFGSGTRLTVV.

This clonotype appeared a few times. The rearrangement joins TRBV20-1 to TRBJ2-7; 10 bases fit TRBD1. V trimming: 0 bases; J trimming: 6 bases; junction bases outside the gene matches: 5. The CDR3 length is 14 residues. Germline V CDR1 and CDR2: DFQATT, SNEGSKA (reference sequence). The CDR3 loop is CSARDWTGGGEQYF. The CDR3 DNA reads TGCAGTGCTAGAGATTGGACAGGGGGGGGCGAGCAGTACTTC.

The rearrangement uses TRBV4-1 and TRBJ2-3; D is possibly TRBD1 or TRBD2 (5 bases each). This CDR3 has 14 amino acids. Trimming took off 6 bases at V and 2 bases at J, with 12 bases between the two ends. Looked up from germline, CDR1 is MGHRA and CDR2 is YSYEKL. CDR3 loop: CASSWQGDTDTQYF. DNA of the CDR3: TGCGCCAGCAGTTGGCAGGGAGACACAGATACGCAGTATTTT.

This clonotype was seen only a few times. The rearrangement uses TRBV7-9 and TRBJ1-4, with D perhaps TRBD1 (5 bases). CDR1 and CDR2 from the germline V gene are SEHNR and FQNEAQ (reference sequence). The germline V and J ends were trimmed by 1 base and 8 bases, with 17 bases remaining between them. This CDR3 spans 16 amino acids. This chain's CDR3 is CASSLVMGRVKEKLFF. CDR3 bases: TGTGCCAGCAGCTTAGTAATGGGCAGGGTAAAGGAAAAACTGTTTTTT.

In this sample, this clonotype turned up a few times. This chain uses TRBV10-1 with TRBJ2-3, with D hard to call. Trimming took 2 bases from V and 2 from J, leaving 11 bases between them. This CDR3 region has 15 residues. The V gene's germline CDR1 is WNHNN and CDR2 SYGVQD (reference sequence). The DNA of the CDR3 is TGCGCCAGCAGTGAGCTAAACATTAACACAGATACGCAGTATTTT. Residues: CASSELNINTDTQYF.

CDR3 nucleotide sequence: TGTGCCAGCAGTGGGTCAGGAGGCAGCAATCAGCCCCAGCATTTT. It yields the protein CASSGSGGSNQPQHF. The chain has TRBV7-8 and TRBJ1-5; no reliable D call. Trimming removed 6 bases at V and 1 base at J, with 13 bases between. This CDR3 contains 15 residues. Looked up from germline, CDR1 is SGHVS and CDR2 is FQNEAQ.

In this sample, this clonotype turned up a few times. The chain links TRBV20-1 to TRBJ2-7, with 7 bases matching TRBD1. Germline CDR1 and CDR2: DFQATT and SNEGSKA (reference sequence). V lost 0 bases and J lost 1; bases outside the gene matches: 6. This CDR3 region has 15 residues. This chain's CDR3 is CSARDWGQPSYEQYF. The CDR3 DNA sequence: TGCAGTGCTAGAGATTGGGGACAGCCGTCCTACGAGCAGTACTTC.

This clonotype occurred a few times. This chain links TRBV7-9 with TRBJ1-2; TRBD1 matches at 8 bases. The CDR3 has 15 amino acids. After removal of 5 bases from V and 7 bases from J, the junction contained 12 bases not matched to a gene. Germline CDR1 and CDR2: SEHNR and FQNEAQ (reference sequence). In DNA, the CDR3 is TGTGCCAGCAGCCCCGACAGGGGACCCCCGGGTGGCTACACCTTC. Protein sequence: CASSPDRGPPGGYTF.